Listed here are 21 T cell receptor beta chains from one sample, sequenced in a study of OX40 agonist ivuxolimab in advanced cancers. Some clones are missing from TCRdb's copy, which holds only in-frame ones; the method was immunoSEQ multiplex PCR. The data show around 80,000 clones, around 85% seen once. The sample was CD4+ or CD8+ T cells sorted from blood, taken in a trial of the OX40 agonist ivuxolimab. The receptors originated from an adult with an advanced solid tumor such as melanoma, head and neck, liver or kidney cancer.

The chain links TRBV9 to TRBJ1-1, with D unclear. The CDR3 extends over 14 amino acids. Between the trimmed V and J ends, which lost 5 bases and 1 base, there was a span of 12 bases. The V gene's germline CDR1 is SGDLS and CDR2 YYNGEE. In DNA, the CDR3 is TGTGCCAGCAGGGAGGGCCACTCGAACACTGAAGCTTTCTTT. As protein: CASREGHSNTEAFF.

Concerning this clone itself: The sample carries other DNA sequences with the same CDR3. The rearrangement uses TRBV5-1 and TRBJ1-2; D not resolved. The CDR3 is 14 amino acids. In germline, CDR1 is SGHRS, CDR2 YFSETQ. With 0 bases removed from V and 3 bases from J, the gap between germline ends came to 9 bases. The CDR3 here is CASSLDRGDYGYTF. The CDR3 coding sequence is TGCGCCAGCAGCTTGGATAGAGGTGACTATGGCTACACCTTC.

This clone was observed a single time. The chain is built from TRBV28 and TRBJ2-5; D is uncertain. The CDR3 is 11 amino acids. The germline gives CDR1 MDHEN, CDR2 SYDVKM. The germline V and J ends were trimmed by 7 bases and 5 bases, with 8 bases remaining between them. CDR3: CASTSGETQYF. As DNA, the CDR3 is TGTGCCAGCACTTCCGGGGAGACCCAGTACTTC.

The chain employs TRBV7-2 and TRBJ1-1, with D perhaps TRBD1 (6 bases). Trimming left V 5 bases short and J 4 bases short, with 14 bases between. CDR1 is SGHTA and CDR2 is FQGNSA in the germline V gene. This CDR3 is built from 14 residues. The CDR3 spells CASSPGAWATEAFF. CDR3 DNA: TGTGCCAGCAGCCCGGGGGCCTGGGCCACTGAAGCTTTCTTT.

This clone was counted between two and nine times. The gene calls are TRBV5-6 and TRBJ2-3; D is ambiguous. Per germline, CDR1 SGHDT and CDR2 YYEEEE. The germline V and J ends were trimmed by 0 bases and 2 bases, with 13 bases remaining between them. The CDR3 has 16 amino acids. The CDR3 protein is CASSLAPQSPTDTQYF. In nucleotides, the CDR3 is TGTGCCAGCAGCTTGGCCCCGCAATCTCCCACAGATACGCAGTATTTT.

This chain links TRBV29-1 with TRBJ2-1, with TRBD2 as a possible D gene (6 bases). CDR1 and CDR2 from the germline V gene are SQVTM and ANQGSEA. The CDR3 covers 16 residues. V lost 0 bases and J 6 bases, leaving 18 bases between the germline ends. CDR3 bases: TGCAGCGTTGAAGACGTCGGGACTTCAGCGGCCAATGAGCAGTTCTTC. It is translated as CSVEDVGTSAANEQFF.

This rearrangement joins TRBV19 to TRBJ1-6; possibly TRBD1 for D (5 bases). The CDR3 contains 14 residues. The V end was cut by 3 bases, the J end by 6 bases, with 9 bases between. CDR1 LNHDA and CDR2 SQIVND come from the germline V gene (reference sequence). The CDR3 DNA sequence: TGTGCCAGTAGTATCGACAGATCTAATTCACCCCTCCACTTT. It codes for CASSIDRSNSPLHF.

This sequence joins TRBV10-3 and TRBJ2-1; D may be TRBD1 (5 bases). Germline V gene data show CDR1 as ENHRY and CDR2 as SYGVKD. The CDR3 is made up of 13 amino acids. V was clipped by 5 bases and J by 5 bases, with 10 bases between them. The CDR3 nucleotides read TGTGCCATCAGTCAGGGATACGACAATGAGCAGTTCTTC. Translation: CAISQGYDNEQFF.

The gene calls are TRBV15 and TRBJ2-1; perhaps TRBD1 as D (6 bases). V gave up 4 bases and J gave up 8 bases, with 21 bases separating them. The CDR3 is 16 amino acids. Germline V lookup: CDR1 LNHNV, CDR2 YYDKDF (reference sequence). The CDR3 sequence is CATSTARPNRAYEQFF. The DNA of the CDR3 is TGTGCCACCAGCACGGCCCGGCCAAACAGGGCGTATGAGCAGTTCTTC.

This clone appeared a single time. This chain links TRBV10-1 with TRBJ2-3, with 8 bases lining up with TRBD2. The CDR3 covers 14 residues. Germline trimming cut 8 bases from V and 1 base from J; bases unmatched to any gene: 5. Germline V gives CDR1 WNHNN, CDR2 SYGVQD (reference sequence). The CDR3 is CASSLAVGTDTQYF. DNA for the CDR3: TGCGCCAGCTCACTAGCGGTGGGCACAGATACGCAGTATTTT.

The chain carries TRBV4-1 and TRBJ1-1; D possibly corresponds to TRBD1 (5 bases). In germline, CDR1 is MGHRA, CDR2 YSYEKL. V was trimmed by 4 bases and J by 4 bases, leaving 13 bases between them. The CDR3 loop spans 14 amino acids. The CDR3 DNA is TGCGCCAGCAGCCCCGAGCGTAGGGGCACTGAAGCTTTCTTT. Translating it yields CASSPERRGTEAFF.

This chain joins TRBV14 and TRBJ1-2; D remains ambiguous. CDR1 and CDR2 (germline): SGHDN, FVKESK. Trimming took 1 base from V and 7 from J, leaving 7 bases between them. This CDR3 has 12 amino acids. This CDR3 reads CASSQVGFGYTF. The DNA of the CDR3 is TGTGCCAGCAGCCAAGTTGGTTTTGGCTACACCTTC.

The chain carries TRBV29-1 and TRBJ1-1; possibly TRBD1 for D (5 bases). This CDR3 region has 13 residues. V shed 2 bases and J shed 1 base, with 8 bases lying between them. Germline-derived CDR1 and CDR2 are SQVTM and ANQGSEA. The CDR3 is CSVERGRNTEAFF. The CDR3 DNA sequence: TGCAGCGTTGAACGGGGGAGGAACACTGAAGCTTTCTTT.

The gene calls are TRBV29-1 and TRBJ2-3; D unclear. This CDR3 is built from 13 residues. V was cut by 2 bases and J by 1 base, with 7 bases left in between. Per the germline V gene, CDR1 is SQVTM and CDR2 is ANQGSEA. CDR3: CSVESRGTDTQYF. The CDR3 DNA follows: TGCAGCGTTGAATCTCGCGGCACAGATACGCAGTATTTT.

The chain recombines TRBV14 with TRBJ1-6; 11 bases align to TRBD1. With 4 bases clipped from V and 11 bases from J, the junction kept 4 bases outside the gene matches. Germline lookup yields CDR1 SGHDN and CDR2 FVKESK. The CDR3 is 14 amino acids. This chain's CDR3 is CASSRTGGLAPLHF. The CDR3 DNA reads TGTGCCAGCAGCCGGACAGGGGGCTTAGCACCCCTCCACTTT.

This clone has only a few counts. The chain employs TRBV30 and TRBJ2-2; a weak D match, TRBD2 (5 bases). Trimming took 4 bases from V and 7 from J, leaving 7 bases between them. The germline CDR1 and CDR2 sequences are GTSNPN and SVGIG (reference sequence). CDR3 length: 11 amino acids. As DNA, the CDR3 is TGTGCCTGGAAGGGAGTCGGGGAGCTGTTTTTT. It codes for CAWKGVGELFF.

The genes are TRBV6-5 and TRBJ1-4; D unresolved. Germline CDR1 reads MNHEY; CDR2 reads SVGAGI. Trimming removed 7 bases from V and 8 bases from J, with 14 bases in between. The CDR3 spans 13 residues. As DNA, the CDR3 is TGTGCCAGCAAAGACGACTCCGGGGAAAAACTGTTTTTT. Translation gives CASKDDSGEKLFF.

J is TRBJ2-3 and V is TRBV5-4; D is unclear. Germline V gene data show CDR1 as SGHNT and CDR2 as YYREEE (reference sequence). The CDR3 totals 13 residues. Trimming stripped 1 base from V and 9 bases from J, with 12 bases between. The CDR3 DNA reads TGTGCCAGCAGCTTGTTGGACCAAGGCACGCAGTATTTT. It specifies CASSLLDQGTQYF.

The rearrangement links TRBV10-2 to TRBJ1-2, with a tentative D call TRBD1 (6 bases). The CDR3 runs 14 residues. Deletions cut 5 bases from V and 5 bases from J, with 15 bases between. Per the germline V gene, CDR1 is WSHSY and CDR2 is SAAADI. In DNA form, the CDR3 reads TGCGCCAGCAGTACGGGGGGCGATTGGTATGGCTACACCTTC. It yields the protein CASSTGGDWYGYTF.

The chain links TRBV5-1 to TRBJ1-5; a possible D gene is TRBD1 (6 bases). The V end lost 0 bases, the J end lost 4 bases, and 11 bases lay between the germline ends. Germline V CDR1 and CDR2: SGHRS, YFSETQ. The CDR3 has 15 residues. CDR3 residues: CASSLAGGYNQPQHF. The DNA for the CDR3 is TGCGCCAGCAGCTTGGCCGGGGGCTATAATCAGCCCCAGCATTTT.

The genes are TRBV4-1 and TRBJ2-5; possibly TRBD1 for D (6 bases). Near its end, the DNA agrees better with TRBJ2-7, so the J call may be wrong. This CDR3 region has 16 residues. Germline V gives CDR1 MGHRA, CDR2 YSYEKL. CDR3 sequence (DNA): TGCGCCAGCAGCCAGTCTTGGACAGAGATATCCTACGAGCAGTACTTC. This sequence encodes CASSQSWTEISYEQYF.